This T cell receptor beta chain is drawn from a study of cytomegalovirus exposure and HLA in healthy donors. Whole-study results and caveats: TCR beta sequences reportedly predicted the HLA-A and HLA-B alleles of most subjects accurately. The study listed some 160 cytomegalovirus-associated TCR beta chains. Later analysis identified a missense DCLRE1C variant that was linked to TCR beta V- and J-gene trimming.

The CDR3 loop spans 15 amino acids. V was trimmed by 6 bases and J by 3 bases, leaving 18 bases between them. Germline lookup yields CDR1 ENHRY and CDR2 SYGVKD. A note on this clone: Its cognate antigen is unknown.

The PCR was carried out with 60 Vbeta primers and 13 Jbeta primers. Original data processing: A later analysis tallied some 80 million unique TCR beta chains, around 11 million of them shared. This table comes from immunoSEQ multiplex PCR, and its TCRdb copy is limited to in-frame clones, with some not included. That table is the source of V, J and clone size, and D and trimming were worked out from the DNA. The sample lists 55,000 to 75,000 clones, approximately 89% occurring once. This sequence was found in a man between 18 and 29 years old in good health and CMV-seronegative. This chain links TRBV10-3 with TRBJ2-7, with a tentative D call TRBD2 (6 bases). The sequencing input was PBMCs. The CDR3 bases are TGTGCCATCAGGGTCCTATCGGGACTGAACTACGAGCAGTACTTC. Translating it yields CAIRVLSGLNYEQYF.